Shown below are 9 T cell receptor beta chains from a single sample sequenced in a study of OX40 agonist ivuxolimab in advanced cancers. Measured with immunoSEQ multiplex PCR; TCRdb has only the in-frame clones, and not every one. The repertoire holds about 93,000 clones, with roughly 94% as singletons. This specimen was CD4+ or CD8+ T cells sorted from blood, taken in a trial of the OX40 agonist ivuxolimab. The receptors here all came from an adult with an advanced solid tumor such as melanoma, head and neck, liver or kidney cancer.

This chain links TRBV19 with TRBJ1-1; 11 nucleotides agree with TRBD1. Germline loops: CDR1 LNHDA, CDR2 SQIVND (reference sequence). With V trimmed by 6 bases and J by 5 bases, 8 bases remained unmatched. CDR3 size: 15 residues. CDR3 sequence (DNA): TGTGCCAGTAGAACCGGGACAGGGGGGGTAACTGAAGCTTTCTTT. It yields the protein CASRTGTGGVTEAFF.

This chain uses TRBV27 with TRBJ1-5; 7 bases map to TRBD1. The CDR3 is made up of 14 amino acids. The germline gives CDR1 MNHEY, CDR2 SMNVEV (reference sequence). The V gene end was trimmed by 2 bases and the J gene end by 5 bases; junction bases not matched to a gene: 3. The CDR3 nucleotides are TGTGCCAGCAGTTTACTCACAGGGGATCAGCCCCAGCATTTT. This gives the protein CASSLLTGDQPQHF.

This chain links TRBV6-6 with TRBJ2-7, with D uncertain. Trimming removed 0 bases at V and 3 bases at J, with 12 bases between. The CDR3 loop spans 15 amino acids. The germline V gene encodes CDR1 MNHNY and CDR2 SVGAGI (reference sequence). CDR3 coding DNA: TGTGCCAGCAGTTACTCGAGCGCAGGATTCTACGAGCAGTACTTC. As protein: CASSYSSAGFYEQYF.

This chain uses TRBV7-9 with TRBJ2-2, with a possible D match to TRBD2 (7 bases). Trimming cost V 3 bases and J 5 bases, with 16 bases left between them. CDR1 and CDR2 from the germline V gene are SEHNR and FQNEAQ (reference sequence). This CDR3 comprises 16 residues. The CDR3 is CASSFVVGRGTGELFF. DNA of the CDR3: TGTGCCAGCAGCTTCGTGGTTGGGAGGGGGACCGGGGAGCTGTTTTTT.

The chain uses TRBV27 and TRBJ1-5; D ambiguous. There are 16 residues in the CDR3. In germline, CDR1 is MNHEY, CDR2 SMNVEV (reference sequence). V was trimmed by 6 bases and J by 0 bases, leaving 15 bases between them. The CDR3 here is CASSPARTYSNQPQHF. DNA of the CDR3: TGTGCCAGCAGCCCGGCCAGGACGTATAGCAATCAGCCCCAGCATTTT.

The V gene is TRBV27, the J gene TRBJ2-7; D gene uncertain. The CDR3 covers 14 residues. Per the germline V gene, CDR1 is MNHEY and CDR2 is SMNVEV (reference sequence). The germline V and J ends were trimmed by 0 bases and 3 bases, with 9 bases remaining between them. The CDR3 DNA sequence: TGTGCCAGCAGTTTATCTATGGAGTTCTACGAGCAGTACTTC. Protein: CASSLSMEFYEQYF.

The chain links TRBV6-6 to TRBJ1-1; D perhaps matches TRBD1 (5 bases). The CDR3 contains 15 residues. Germline CDR1 MNHNY, CDR2 SVGAGI (reference sequence). With 1 base removed from V and 3 bases from J, the gap between germline ends came to 12 bases. CDR3 region: CASSYWLGTDTEAFF. For the CDR3, the DNA is TGTGCCAGCAGTTACTGGCTTGGGACGGACACTGAAGCTTTCTTT.

This clone showed up just once. This chain links TRBV27 with TRBJ2-3, with 11 nucleotides matching TRBD2. Trimming removed 6 bases from V and 4 bases from J; junction bases left unmatched: 9. CDR1 and CDR2 from the germline V gene are MNHEY and SMNVEV (reference sequence). The CDR3 length is 16 residues. This chain's CDR3 is CASSLSSGRKADTQYF. For the CDR3, the DNA is TGTGCCAGCAGCCTCTCTAGCGGGAGGAAGGCAGATACGCAGTATTTT.

The chain employs TRBV27 and TRBJ1-2; D may be TRBD1 (5 bases). CDR3 length: 15 amino acids. Germline lookup yields CDR1 MNHEY and CDR2 SMNVEV (reference sequence). Trimming removed 2 bases from V and 8 bases from J, with 18 bases in between. The CDR3 DNA follows: TGTGCCAGCAGTTTACGTAGTGGGACCGGGGGAGGCTACACCTTC. This gives the protein CASSLRSGTGGGYTF.